The present entry profiles one T cell receptor (beta chain) with its context. This sample was included in a study of blood T cell repertoires in COVID-19. Study-wide context: Sources were T cells, B-cell-depleted T cells, or PBMCs; the material itself was cDNA or gDNA.

Sequencing was performed with immunoSEQ multiplex PCR; in TCRdb, only in-frame clones are kept and a portion is missing. The data show around 190,000 clones, less than 80% seen once. V lost 6 bases and J lost 7; bases outside the gene matches: 9. CDR3 size: 15 residues. CDR1 is MNHEY, CDR2 SVGAGI, per germline. The V gene is TRBV6-5, the J gene TRBJ1-6; 7 positions match TRBD1. The sequence derives from a woman aged 45-65 years with acute or convalescent COVID-19. The sequenced sample consisted of peripheral blood. The CDR3 bases are TGTGCCAGCAGACCCAAGTCAGGGGGGAATTCACCCCTCCACTTT. Residues: CASRPKSGGNSPLHF.